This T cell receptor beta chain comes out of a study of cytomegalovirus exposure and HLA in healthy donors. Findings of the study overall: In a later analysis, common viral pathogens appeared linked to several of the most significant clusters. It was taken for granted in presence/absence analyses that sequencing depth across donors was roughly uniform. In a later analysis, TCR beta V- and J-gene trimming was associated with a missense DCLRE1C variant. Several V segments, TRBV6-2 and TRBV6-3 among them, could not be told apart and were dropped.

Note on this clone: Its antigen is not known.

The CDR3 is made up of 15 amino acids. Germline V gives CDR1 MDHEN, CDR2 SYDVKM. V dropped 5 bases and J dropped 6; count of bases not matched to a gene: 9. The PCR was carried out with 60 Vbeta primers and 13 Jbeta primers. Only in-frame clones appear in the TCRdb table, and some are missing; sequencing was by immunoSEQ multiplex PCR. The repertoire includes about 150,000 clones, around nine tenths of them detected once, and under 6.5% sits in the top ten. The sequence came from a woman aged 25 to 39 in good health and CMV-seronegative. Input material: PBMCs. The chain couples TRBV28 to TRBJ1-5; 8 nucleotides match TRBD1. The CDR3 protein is CASSDAGGAGQPQHF. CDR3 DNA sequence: TGTGCCAGCAGTGACGCAGGGGGCGCCGGTCAGCCCCAGCATTTT.